Below, 10 T cell receptor beta chains from the same sample are listed, as sequenced in a study of blood T cell repertoires in COVID-19. This table comes from immunoSEQ multiplex PCR, and its TCRdb copy is limited to in-frame clones, with some not included. The sample has some 170,000 clones, more than 85% seen once; the top ten hold roughly 1.2%. The sequenced sample consisted of PBMCs or T cells enriched from blood (not recorded which). These receptors came from a human donor with acute COVID-19. The donor label of this sample is uncertain.

There are a few counts of this clone. The genes are TRBV7-2 and TRBJ1-1; 7 bases map to TRBD1. After removal of 2 bases from V and 0 bases from J, the junction contained 9 bases not matched to a gene. In germline, CDR1 is SGHTA, CDR2 FQGNSA. The CDR3 runs to 17 residues. CDR3 nucleotides: TGTGCCAGCAGCTTAAGGGGGCACGGGTTCATGAACACTGAAGCTTTCTTT. Protein: CASSLRGHGFMNTEAFF.

The gene calls are TRBV5-1 and TRBJ2-2; the match to TRBD1 covers 7 bases. The CDR3 extends over 14 amino acids. Per the germline V gene, CDR1 is SGHRS and CDR2 is YFSETQ. V lost 2 bases and J lost 4; bases outside the gene matches: 2. DNA for the CDR3: TGCGCCAGCAGCTTAGCAGGGGGCACCGGGGAGCTGTTTTTT. This translates into CASSLAGGTGELFF.

The chain couples TRBV10-3 to TRBJ1-1; a possible D gene is TRBD1 (5 bases). V was trimmed by 9 bases and J by 7 bases, leaving 12 bases between them. This CDR3 is built from 11 residues. CDR1 ENHRY and CDR2 SYGVKD come from the germline V gene. CDR3 nucleotide sequence: TGTGCCATTCGGACATCAATTGAAGCTTTCTTT. This encodes CAIRTSIEAFF.

This clone has just one count. The CDR3 bases are TGTGCCAGCAGCCCTCCTAGACCTTACCTAAGCTCCTACAATGAGCAGTTCTTC. Its translation: CASSPPRPYLSSYNEQFF. The J gene is TRBJ2-1, the V gene TRBV11-2; D is undetermined. CDR3 length equals 18 residues. Between the trimmed V and J ends, which lost 5 bases and 0 bases, there was a span of 20 bases. Germline loops: CDR1 SGHAT, CDR2 FQNNGV.

V and J are TRBV5-8 and TRBJ2-1; TRBD2 matches at 9 bases. Germline CDR1 reads SGHTS; CDR2 reads YDEGEE. Trimming took 3 bases from V and 0 from J; bases not matched to a gene: 4. The length of the CDR3 is 16 residues. This CDR3 is CASSYTSGHSYNEQFF. Here the CDR3 DNA reads TGTGCCAGCAGCTACACTAGCGGGCACTCCTACAATGAGCAGTTCTTC.

This clone has only a few counts. J is TRBJ2-4 and V is TRBV6-5; 7 bases agree with TRBD1. J gave up 7 bases and V 0 bases, and 6 bases lay outside the gene matches. The germline V gene has CDR1 MNHEY and CDR2 SVGAGI. The CDR3 is 15 amino acids. The CDR3, as DNA: TGTGCCAGCAGTTACTCGGGACAGTACTCGAACATTCAGTACTTC. Amino acids: CASSYSGQYSNIQYF.

This clone was detected once. The chain is built from TRBV3-1 (or the pseudogene TRBV3-2) and TRBJ2-2; weak D call: TRBD1 (5 bases). Looked up from germline, CDR1 is LGHDT and CDR2 is YNNKEL (reference sequence). V dropped 0 bases and J dropped 0 bases, with 8 bases sitting between them. This CDR3 region has 16 residues. CDR3 DNA sequence: TGTGCCAGCAGCCAAGATACACAGGCGAACACCGGGGAGCTGTTTTTT. This codes for CASSQDTQANTGELFF.

The chain links TRBV4-3 to TRBJ2-1, with TRBD2 matching over 8 bases. The CDR3 contains 17 residues. CDR1 and CDR2 from the germline V gene are LGHNA and YSLEER. V trimming: 0 bases; J trimming: 2 bases; junction bases outside the gene matches: 6. The DNA of the CDR3 is TGCGCCAGCAGCCAAGATGGAGCGGGGGCCCCCTACAATGAGCAGTTCTTC. Protein sequence: CASSQDGAGAPYNEQFF.

The chain carries TRBV4-1 and TRBJ1-1, with D tentatively TRBD1 (5 bases). The CDR3 is 16 residues long. Germline CDR1 is MGHRA and CDR2 is YSYEKL. V gave up 0 bases and J gave up 1 base, with 12 bases separating them. The CDR3 here is CASSQEGGEKNTEAFF. CDR3 DNA: TGCGCCAGCAGCCAAGAGGGGGGGGAAAAGAACACTGAAGCTTTCTTT.

This clone occurred once. This chain uses TRBV7-6 with TRBJ2-1; TRBD2 matches at 16 bases. CDR1 is SGHVS, CDR2 FNYEAQ, per germline. The CDR3 spans 19 residues. The V gene end was trimmed by 4 bases and the J gene end by 2 bases; junction bases not matched to a gene: 8. CDR3 in DNA: TGTGCCAGCAGCTCCACCCCGGGACTAGCGGGGGGGCCCTACAATGAGCAGTTCTTC. Translating gives CASSSTPGLAGGPYNEQFF.